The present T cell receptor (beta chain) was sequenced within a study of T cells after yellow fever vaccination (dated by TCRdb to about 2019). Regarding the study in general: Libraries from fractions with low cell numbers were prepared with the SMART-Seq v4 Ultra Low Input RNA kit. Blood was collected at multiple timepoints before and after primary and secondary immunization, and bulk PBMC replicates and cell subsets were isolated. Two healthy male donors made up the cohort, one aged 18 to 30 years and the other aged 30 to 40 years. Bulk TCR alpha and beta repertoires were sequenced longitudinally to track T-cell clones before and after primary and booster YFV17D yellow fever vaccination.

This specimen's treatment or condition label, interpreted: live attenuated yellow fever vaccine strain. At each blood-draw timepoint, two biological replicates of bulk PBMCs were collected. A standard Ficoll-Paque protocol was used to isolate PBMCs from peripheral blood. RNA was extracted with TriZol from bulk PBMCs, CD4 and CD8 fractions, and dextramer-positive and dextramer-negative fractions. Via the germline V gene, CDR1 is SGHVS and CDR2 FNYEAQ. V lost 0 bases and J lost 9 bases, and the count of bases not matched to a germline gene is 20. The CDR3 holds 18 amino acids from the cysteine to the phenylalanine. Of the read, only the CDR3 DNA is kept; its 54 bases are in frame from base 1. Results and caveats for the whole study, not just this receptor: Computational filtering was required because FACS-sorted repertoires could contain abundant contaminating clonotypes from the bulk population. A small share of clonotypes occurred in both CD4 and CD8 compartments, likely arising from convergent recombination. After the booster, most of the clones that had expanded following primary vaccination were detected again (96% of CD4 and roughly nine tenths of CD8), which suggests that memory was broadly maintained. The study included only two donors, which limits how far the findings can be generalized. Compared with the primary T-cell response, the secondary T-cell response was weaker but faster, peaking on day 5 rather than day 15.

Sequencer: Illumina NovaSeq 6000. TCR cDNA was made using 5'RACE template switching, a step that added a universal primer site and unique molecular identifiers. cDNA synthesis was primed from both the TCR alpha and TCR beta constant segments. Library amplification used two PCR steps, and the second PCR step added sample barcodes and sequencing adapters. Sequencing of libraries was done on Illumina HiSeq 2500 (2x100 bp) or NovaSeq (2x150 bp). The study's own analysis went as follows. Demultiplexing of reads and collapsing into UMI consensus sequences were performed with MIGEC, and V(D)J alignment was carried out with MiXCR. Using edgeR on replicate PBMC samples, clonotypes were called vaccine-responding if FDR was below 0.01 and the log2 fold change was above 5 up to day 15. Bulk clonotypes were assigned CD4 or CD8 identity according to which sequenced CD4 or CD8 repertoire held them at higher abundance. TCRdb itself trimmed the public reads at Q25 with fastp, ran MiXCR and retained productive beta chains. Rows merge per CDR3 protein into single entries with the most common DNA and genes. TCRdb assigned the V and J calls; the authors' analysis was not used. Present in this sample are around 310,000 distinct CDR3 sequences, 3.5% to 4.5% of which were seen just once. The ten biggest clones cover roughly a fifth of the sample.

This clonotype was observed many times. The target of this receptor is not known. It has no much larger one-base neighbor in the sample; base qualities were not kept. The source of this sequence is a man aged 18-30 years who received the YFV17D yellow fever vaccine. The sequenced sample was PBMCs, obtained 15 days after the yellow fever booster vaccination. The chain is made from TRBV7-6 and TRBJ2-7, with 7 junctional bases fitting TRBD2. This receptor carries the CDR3 CASSLAGGRGRTPHGQYF. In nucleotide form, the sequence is TGTGCCAGCAGCTTAGCGGGGGGGAGAGGGCGTACTCCCCACGGGCAGTACTTC.